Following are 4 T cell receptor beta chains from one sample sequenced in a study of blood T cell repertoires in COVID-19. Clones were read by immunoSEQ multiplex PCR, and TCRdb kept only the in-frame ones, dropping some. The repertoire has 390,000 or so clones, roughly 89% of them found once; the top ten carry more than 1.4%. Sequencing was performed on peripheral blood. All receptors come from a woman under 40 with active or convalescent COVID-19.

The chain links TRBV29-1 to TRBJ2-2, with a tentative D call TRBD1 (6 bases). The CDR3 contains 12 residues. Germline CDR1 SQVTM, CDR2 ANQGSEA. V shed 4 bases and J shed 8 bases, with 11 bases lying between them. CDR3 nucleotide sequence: TGCAGCGTTGGGCTGGGGGCTGGGGAGCTGTTTTTT. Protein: CSVGLGAGELFF.

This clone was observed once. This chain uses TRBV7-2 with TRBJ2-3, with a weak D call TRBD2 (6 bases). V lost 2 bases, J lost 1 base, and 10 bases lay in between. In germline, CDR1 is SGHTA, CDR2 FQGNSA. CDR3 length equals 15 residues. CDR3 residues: CASSLRWGGTDTQYF. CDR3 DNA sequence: TGTGCCAGCAGCTTAAGGTGGGGGGGCACAGATACGCAGTATTTT. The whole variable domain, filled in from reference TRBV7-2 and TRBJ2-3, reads GAGVSQSPSNKVTEKGKDVELRCDPISGHTALYWYRQSLGQGLEFLIYFQGNSAPDKSGLPSDRFSAERTGGSVSTLTIQRTQQEDSAVYLCASSLRWGGTDTQYFGPGTRLTVL.

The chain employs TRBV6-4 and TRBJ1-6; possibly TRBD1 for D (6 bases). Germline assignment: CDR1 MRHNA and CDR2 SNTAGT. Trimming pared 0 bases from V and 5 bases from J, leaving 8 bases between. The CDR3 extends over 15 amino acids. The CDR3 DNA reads TGTGCCAGCAGTGACTCCGCAGGGGATAATTCACCCCTCCACTTT. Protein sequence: CASSDSAGDNSPLHF.

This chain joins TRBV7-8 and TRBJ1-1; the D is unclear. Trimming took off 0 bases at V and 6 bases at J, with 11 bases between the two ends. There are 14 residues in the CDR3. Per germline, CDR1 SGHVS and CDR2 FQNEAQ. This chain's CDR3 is CASSLARGSAEAFF. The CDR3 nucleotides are TGTGCCAGCAGCTTAGCGCGAGGAAGCGCTGAAGCTTTCTTT.